This T cell receptor beta chain was captured in a study of pediatric ulcerative colitis. The study, taken as a whole, reports: Rectal repertoires separated controls, mild-moderate and acute severe colitis. Blood samples from a couple of patients yielded substantially fewer templates and were excluded from blood-rectal overlap analysis.

Repertoires were generated with immunoSEQ multiplex PCR, while TCRdb's copy carries only in-frame clones and drops some. The data show around 22,000 clones, 71% seen once. During colonoscopy, one to two rectal pinch biopsies were collected. Before the diagnostic colonoscopy, ulcerative colitis patients were free of immunosuppressive medication. The CDR3 runs to 14 residues. V gave up 5 bases and J gave up 6 bases; unmatched junction bases: 9. Germline CDR1 is SGHVS and CDR2 is FNYEAQ. This clone was detected only a few times. No antigen is known for it. Source material: gut tissue. The chain links TRBV7-6 to TRBJ2-7; 8 positions agree with TRBD1. This TCR was sampled from a boy aged 5-17 years with severe ulcerative colitis. The CDR3 is CASSPGQDAGEQYF. The CDR3 DNA reads TGTGCCAGCAGCCCGGGACAGGATGCGGGCGAGCAGTACTTC.